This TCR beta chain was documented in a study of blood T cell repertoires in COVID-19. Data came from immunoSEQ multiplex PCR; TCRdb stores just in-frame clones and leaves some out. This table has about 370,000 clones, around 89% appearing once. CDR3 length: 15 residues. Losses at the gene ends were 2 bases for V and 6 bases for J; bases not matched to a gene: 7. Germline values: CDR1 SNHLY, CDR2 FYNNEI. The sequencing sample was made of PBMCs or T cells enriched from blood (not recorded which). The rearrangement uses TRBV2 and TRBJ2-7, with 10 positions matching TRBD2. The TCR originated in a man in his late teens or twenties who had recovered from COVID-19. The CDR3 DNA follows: TGTGCCAGCAGTGAAAGGGGGACTAGCGTCGCCGAGCAGTACTTC. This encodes CASSERGTSVAEQYF.